These 23 T cell receptor beta chains came from one sample sequenced in a study of T cells in Graves' hyperthyroidism and ophthalmopathy. TCR beta CDR3 sequences were amplified from RNA transcripts. The study used the HTBI primer set for a first-round RT-PCR of the TCR CDR3. In TCRdb, the multiplex PCR reads were re-called with MiXCR into one record per CDR3 protein. The sample carries 250,000 or so distinct CDR3 sequences, about 17% recorded once. Material: blood. Source of these receptors: a woman aged 18-29 years with Graves' ophthalmopathy.

In this sample, this clonotype turned up many times. The chain uses TRBV5-1 and TRBJ2-1; D may be TRBD1 or TRBD2 (5 bases each). V was shortened by 7 bases and J by 10 bases, with 18 bases between the two germline ends. Germline CDR1 SGHRS, CDR2 YFSETQ. This CDR3 is 13 amino acids long. Written as DNA, the CDR3 is TGCGCCAGCGGTACGATAAACTGGGACGAGCAGTTCTTC. As protein: CASGTINWDEQFF. Drawing the rest from reference TRBV5-1 and TRBJ2-1, the complete variable domain is KAGVTQTPRYLIKTRGQQVTLSCSPISGHRSVSWYQQTPGQGLQFLFEYFSETQRNKGNFPGRFSGRQFSNSRSEMNVSTLELGDSALYLCASGTINWDEQFFGPGTRLTVL.

The chain combines TRBV20-1 with TRBJ2-5; 8 nucleotides agree with TRBD2. The CDR3 covers 12 residues. Germline V gene lookup returns CDR1 DFQATT and CDR2 SNEGSKA (reference sequence). V shed 6 bases, J shed 5 bases, and the junction held 5 bases outside the gene matches. The CDR3 reads CSAAGARETQYF. CDR3 sequence (DNA): TGCAGTGCAGCGGGGGCCCGGGAGACCCAGTACTTC.

The chain employs TRBV6-4 and TRBJ2-1; D is ambiguous. Per the germline V gene, CDR1 is MRHNA and CDR2 is SNTAGT. The V end was cut by 4 bases, the J end by 4 bases, with 8 bases between. The CDR3 consists of 13 residues. Here the CDR3 reads CASSATSYNEQFF. CDR3 nucleotide sequence: TGTGCCAGCAGTGCGACATCTTACAATGAGCAGTTCTTC.

The sample holds a few counts of this clonotype. The rearrangement joins TRBV6-1 to TRBJ1-1; D gene ambiguous. The CDR3 runs 13 residues. Germline assignment: CDR1 MNHNS and CDR2 SASEGT. The V end was cut by 3 bases, the J end by 9 bases, with 14 bases between. The CDR3 loop reads CASSDPGRGKAFF. The CDR3 coding sequence is TGTGCCAGCAGTGACCCCGGGAGAGGAAAAGCTTTCTTT.

This clonotype has ten or more counts. The chain links TRBV25-1 to TRBJ2-2; D remains ambiguous. Germline lookup yields CDR1 MGHDK and CDR2 SYGVNS. The length of the CDR3 is 16 residues. The V gene lost 2 bases and the J gene lost 1 base, with 11 bases spanning the gap. The CDR3 bases are TGTGCCAGCAGTGAAGCCGGCCAGAGGAACACCGGGGAGCTGTTTTTT. Residues: CASSEAGQRNTGELFF.

Regarding this clonotype: Germline is not matched at one junction end, which may reflect a read error. The chain recombines TRBV12-3 or TRBV12-4 with TRBJ2-3; 9 bases are a match to TRBD2. The CDR3 length is 13 residues. CDR3 nucleotide sequence: TGTGCCAGCAGTTCGGGACTAGCAGAAACGCAGTATTTT. Translation: CASSSGLAETQYF.

The chain links TRBV24-1 to TRBJ2-3; 15 nucleotides match TRBD2. The V gene end was trimmed by 8 bases and the J gene end by 0 bases; junction bases not matched to a gene: 11. Per the germline V gene, CDR1 is KGHDR and CDR2 is SFDVKD. The CDR3 covers 19 residues. The CDR3 is CATKSFGTSGRNSTDTQYF. The CDR3, as DNA: TGTGCCACCAAAAGTTTTGGGACTAGCGGGAGGAATAGCACAGATACGCAGTATTTT.

This clonotype was seen many times. The chain links TRBV20-1 to TRBJ1-1; no clear D gene. CDR1 is DFQATT, CDR2 SNEGSKA, per germline (reference sequence). The CDR3 loop spans 14 amino acids. Trimming left V 0 bases short and J 2 bases short, with 10 bases between. The CDR3 bases are TGCAGTGCTAGAGATTCAGGCGGAAACACTGAAGCTTTCTTT. This encodes CSARDSGGNTEAFF.

This clonotype was observed at least ten times. The chain employs TRBV5-5 and TRBJ2-5; TRBD2 agrees at 7 bases. The CDR3 runs 15 residues. The V and J ends lost 4 bases and 2 bases, in that order; junction bases with no gene match: 8. Germline CDR1 SGHKS, CDR2 YYEKEE (reference sequence). The DNA for the CDR3 is TGTGCCAGCAGCGTTGGCGGGGGACCGCAAGAGACCCAGTACTTC. Its protein is CASSVGGGPQETQYF.

This clonotype was recorded many times. The J gene is TRBJ1-6, the V gene TRBV11-2; TRBD1 might be the D (5 bases). V lost 0 bases and J lost 0, with 12 bases in between. Germline-derived CDR1 and CDR2 are SGHAT and FQNNGV. There are 18 residues in the CDR3. The CDR3: CASSLDPAGSSYNSPLHF. In DNA form, the CDR3 reads TGTGCCAGCAGCTTAGATCCCGCAGGGAGCTCCTATAATTCACCCCTCCACTTT.

This clonotype has at least ten counts. The rearrangement joins TRBV20-1 to TRBJ2-3, with unresolved D. The ends were cut back, 5 bases at V and 10 bases at J, with 10 bases in the middle. The CDR3 has 10 residues. Per germline, CDR1 DFQATT and CDR2 SNEGSKA (reference sequence). The CDR3 is CSAADQAQYF. CDR3 sequence (DNA): TGCAGTGCTGCGGACCAGGCGCAGTATTTT.

Ten or more counts support this clonotype. CDR3 in DNA: TGTGCCAGCAACCTACAGGGGTCATATGCTGAAGCTTTCTTT. It translates to CASNLQGSYAEAFF. This sequence joins TRBV28 and TRBJ1-1; 7 bases are shared with TRBD1. The CDR3 sequence is 14 residues long. Germline CDR1 MDHEN, CDR2 SYDVKM. V dropped 7 bases and J dropped 6; count of bases not matched to a gene: 11.

This clonotype was seen repeatedly, ten times or more. The chain couples TRBV12-3 or TRBV12-4 to TRBJ1-2, with D possibly matching TRBD1 (5 bases). The CDR3 sequence is 13 residues long. The V end lost 7 bases, the J end lost 4 bases, and 13 bases lay between the germline ends. As DNA, the CDR3 is TGTGCCAGCACCGCACAGGAGAGCTATGGCTACACCTTC. It yields the protein CASTAQESYGYTF.

This chain uses TRBV18 with TRBJ2-7; 7 nucleotides align to TRBD1. The junction had 2 bases not matched to a gene; V was cut back by 3 bases and J by 0 bases. This CDR3 is 14 amino acids long. Germline CDR1 reads KGHSH; CDR2 reads LQKENI. As DNA, the CDR3 is TGTGCCAGCTCACCGAGGGACAGCTCCTACGAGCAGTACTTC. Its translation: CASSPRDSSYEQYF.

This clonotype has more than one count but fewer than ten. The chain has TRBV7-8 and TRBJ2-4; D call uncertain. The germline CDR1 and CDR2 sequences are SGHVS and FQNEAQ. The CDR3 length is 17 residues. V gave up 0 bases and J gave up 2 bases, with 14 bases separating them. CDR3 residues: CASSLARLRLSKNIQYF. The CDR3 nucleotides read TGTGCCAGCAGCTTAGCGCGTTTAAGATTATCCAAAAACATTCAGTACTTC.

On this clonotype itself: This may arise from a read error, as a much more abundant clone is one base away. This chain joins TRBV12-3 or TRBV12-4 and TRBJ1-1; TRBD1 is a possible D gene (5 bases). The CDR3 runs to 12 residues. V shed 7 bases and J shed 7 bases, with 13 bases lying between them. CDR3 DNA: TGTGCCAGCATATGTCGGGGGGGTGAAGCTTTCTTT. Translated, it gives CASICRGGEAFF.

Ten or more counts support this clonotype. The rearrangement links TRBV27 to TRBJ2-2; D remains ambiguous. V dropped 4 bases and J dropped 2 bases, with 11 bases sitting between them. The germline gives CDR1 MNHEY, CDR2 SMNVEV (reference sequence). This CDR3 comprises 15 residues. CDR3 region: CASSSILLNTGELFF. The CDR3 coding sequence is TGTGCCAGCAGTTCCATCCTCCTTAACACCGGGGAGCTGTTTTTT.

This clonotype was counted ten times or more. The chain employs TRBV13 and TRBJ2-2, with 8 bases that match TRBD2. Germline V gene lookup returns CDR1 PRHDT and CDR2 FYEKMQ (reference sequence). V trimming: 0 bases; J trimming: 6 bases; junction bases outside the gene matches: 3. The CDR3 is made up of 15 amino acids. The CDR3 DNA reads TGTGCCAGCAGCTTAGGCCCGGGGGGGGCCGGGGAGCTGTTTTTT. This translates into CASSLGPGGAGELFF.

This clonotype was picked up many times. V usage is TRBV13 and J usage is TRBJ2-7; 13 bases agree with TRBD2. Germline CDR1 is PRHDT and CDR2 is FYEKMQ (reference sequence). Germline trimming cut 6 bases from V and 5 bases from J; bases unmatched to any gene: 4. The CDR3 totals 14 residues. The CDR3 region is CASRLAGGLHEQYF. The CDR3, as DNA: TGTGCCAGCAGACTAGCGGGGGGGCTCCACGAGCAGTACTTC.

The V gene is TRBV30, the J gene TRBJ1-6; 8 nucleotides match TRBD1. The germline V gene encodes CDR1 GTSNPN and CDR2 SVGIG (reference sequence). The junction had 5 bases not matched to a gene; V was cut back by 2 bases and J by 5 bases. There are 15 residues in the CDR3. DNA of the CDR3: TGTGCCTGGAGTTCAGGGGGCAATAATAATTCACCCCTCCACTTT. Encoded protein: CAWSSGGNNNSPLHF. The full variable domain, completed using reference TRBV30 and TRBJ1-6, is SQTIHQWPATLVQPVGSPLSLECTVEGTSNPNLYWYRQAAGRGLQLLFYSVGIGQISSEVPQNLSASRPQDRQFILSSKKLLLSDSGFYLCAWSSGGNNNSPLHFGNGTRLTVT.

The chain uses TRBV20-1 and TRBJ1-1; 11 nucleotides align to TRBD1. J was trimmed by 4 bases and V by 2 bases; bases with no gene match: 9. CDR1 and CDR2 from the germline V gene are DFQATT and SNEGSKA (reference sequence). The CDR3 is made up of 16 amino acids. The CDR3 region is CSARPPDRGPGTEAFF. CDR3 DNA sequence: TGCAGTGCTAGACCGCCGGACAGGGGGCCGGGCACTGAAGCTTTCTTT.

This clonotype has at least ten counts. The chain is built from TRBV5-1 and TRBJ1-1; TRBD1 agrees at 7 bases. Per germline, CDR1 SGHRS and CDR2 YFSETQ. V dropped 2 bases and J dropped 8; count of bases not matched to a gene: 21. The CDR3 length is 18 residues. CDR3 DNA sequence: TGCGCCAGCAGCTTACGGGACAGACAAGATCCAACCCTAAGCGAAGCTTTCTTT. Translated, it gives CASSLRDRQDPTLSEAFF.

This clonotype occurred many times. The chain combines TRBV10-2 with TRBJ2-1; 8 bases fit TRBD2. Germline V gives CDR1 WSHSY, CDR2 SAAADI. This CDR3 comprises 18 residues. J gave up 0 bases and V 3 bases, and 10 bases lay outside the gene matches. Written as DNA, the CDR3 is TGCGCCAGCAGTGATAGGTTTAGCGGGGCGAGCTCCTACAATGAGCAGTTCTTC. It is translated as CASSDRFSGASSYNEQFF.